Below, one T cell receptor beta chain is given with its context. Antigen specificity is unknown. This record comes from a study of cytomegalovirus exposure and HLA in healthy donors. Primers included in the PCR were 60 Vbeta and 13 Jbeta primers. The assay was immunoSEQ multiplex PCR, and TCRdb's table has in-frame clones only and misses some. This sample carries 95,000 to 110,000 clones, about four fifths of them seen once, and the ten largest clones take less than 3.5%. CDR3 length: 16 residues. Per the germline V gene, CDR1 is MNHEY and CDR2 is SVGAGI. Trimming removed 3 bases at V and 4 bases at J, with 18 bases between. Study-level points and caveats: Several V segments, TRBV6-2 and TRBV6-3 among them, could not be told apart and were dropped. As was reported, the HLA-A and HLA-B alleles of most subjects were accurately predicted from TCR beta sequences. CMV serostatus was the only immune exposure information that was available.

Material for sequencing was PBMCs. The sequence was collected from a young man in good health and CMV-seropositive. The chain has TRBV6-5 and TRBJ1-2; D remains unclear. In DNA form, the CDR3 reads TGTGCCAGCAGTTATATCGGCAGCGTAGCTAGCTATGGCTACACCTTC. As protein: CASSYIGSVASYGYTF.